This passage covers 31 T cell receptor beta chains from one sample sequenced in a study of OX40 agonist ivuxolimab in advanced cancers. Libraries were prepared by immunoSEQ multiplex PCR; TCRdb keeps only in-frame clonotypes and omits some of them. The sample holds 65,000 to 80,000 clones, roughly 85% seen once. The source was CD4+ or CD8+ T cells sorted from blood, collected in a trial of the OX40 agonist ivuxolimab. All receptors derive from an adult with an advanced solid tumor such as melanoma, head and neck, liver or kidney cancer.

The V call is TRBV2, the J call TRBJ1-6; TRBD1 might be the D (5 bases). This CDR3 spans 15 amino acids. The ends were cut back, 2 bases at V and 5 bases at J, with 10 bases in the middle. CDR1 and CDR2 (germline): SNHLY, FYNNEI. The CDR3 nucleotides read TGTGCCAGCAGTGAACGGGGGGGACATAATTCACCCCTCCACTTT. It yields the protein CASSERGGHNSPLHF. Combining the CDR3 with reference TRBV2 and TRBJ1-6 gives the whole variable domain EPEVTQTPSHQVTQMGQEVILRCVPISNHLYFYWYRQILGQKVEFLVSFYNNEISEKSEIFDDQFSVERPDGSNFTLKIRSTKLEDSAMYFCASSERGGHNSPLHFGNGTRLTVT.

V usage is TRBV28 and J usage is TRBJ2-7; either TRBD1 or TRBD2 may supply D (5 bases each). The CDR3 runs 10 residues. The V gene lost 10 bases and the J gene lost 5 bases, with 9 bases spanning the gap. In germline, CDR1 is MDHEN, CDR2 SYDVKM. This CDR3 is CAKRGHEQYV. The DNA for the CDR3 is TGTGCCAAGAGGGGCCACGAGCAGTACGTC.

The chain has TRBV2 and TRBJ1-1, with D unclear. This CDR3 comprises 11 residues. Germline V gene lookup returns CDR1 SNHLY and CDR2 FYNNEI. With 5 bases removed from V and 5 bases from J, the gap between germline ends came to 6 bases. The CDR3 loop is CASSYGTEAFF. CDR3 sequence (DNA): TGTGCCAGCAGTTACGGGACTGAAGCTTTCTTT.

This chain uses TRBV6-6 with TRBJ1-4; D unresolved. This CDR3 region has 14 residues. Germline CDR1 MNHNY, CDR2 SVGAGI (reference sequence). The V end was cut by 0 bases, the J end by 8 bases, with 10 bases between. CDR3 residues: CASSYSKTGEKLFF. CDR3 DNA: TGTGCCAGCAGTTACTCGAAGACCGGAGAAAAACTGTTTTTT.

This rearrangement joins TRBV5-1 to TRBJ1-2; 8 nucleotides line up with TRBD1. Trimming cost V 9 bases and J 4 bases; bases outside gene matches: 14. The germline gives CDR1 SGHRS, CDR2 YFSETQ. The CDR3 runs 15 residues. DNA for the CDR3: TGCGCCACCCGACTCCAAACAGGGGGGATCTATGGCTACACCTTC. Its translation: CATRLQTGGIYGYTF.

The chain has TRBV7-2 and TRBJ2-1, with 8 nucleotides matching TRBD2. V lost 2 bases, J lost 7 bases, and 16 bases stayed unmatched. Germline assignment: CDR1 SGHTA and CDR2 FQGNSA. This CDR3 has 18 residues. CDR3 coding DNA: TGTGCCAGCAGCTTATCGGCTAGCGGGTTCCTGGGAAAAAATGAGCAGTTCTTC. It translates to CASSLSASGFLGKNEQFF.

The CDR3 sequence: CASSFTRPGDVQETQYF. The CDR3 coding sequence is TGCGCCAGCAGCTTTACCCGGCCGGGAGACGTTCAAGAGACCCAGTACTTC. This chain links TRBV5-1 with TRBJ2-5; tentatively, D is TRBD2 (6 bases). The V and J ends lost 2 bases and 2 bases respectively, with 19 bases between them. Germline V lookup: CDR1 SGHRS, CDR2 YFSETQ. The CDR3 contains 17 residues.

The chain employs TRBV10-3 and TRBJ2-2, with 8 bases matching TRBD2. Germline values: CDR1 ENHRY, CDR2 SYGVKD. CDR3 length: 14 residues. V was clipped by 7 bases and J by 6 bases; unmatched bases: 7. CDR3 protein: CAITSGGTPGELFF. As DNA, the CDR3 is TGTGCCATCACGAGCGGGGGCACCCCCGGGGAGCTGTTTTTT.

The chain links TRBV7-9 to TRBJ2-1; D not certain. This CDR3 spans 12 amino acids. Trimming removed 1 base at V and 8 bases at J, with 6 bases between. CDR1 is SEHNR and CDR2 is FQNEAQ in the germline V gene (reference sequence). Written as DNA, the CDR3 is TGTGCCAGCAGCTTAGGTTGGGATGAGCAGTTCTTC. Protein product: CASSLGWDEQFF.

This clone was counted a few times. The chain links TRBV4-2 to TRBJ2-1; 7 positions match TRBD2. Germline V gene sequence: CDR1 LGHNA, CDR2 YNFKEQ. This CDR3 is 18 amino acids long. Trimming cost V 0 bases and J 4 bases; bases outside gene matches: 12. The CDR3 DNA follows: TGTGCCAGCAGCCAAGATTCGGTGGGAGGGCCTCCTTACAATGAGCAGTTCTTC. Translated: CASSQDSVGGPPYNEQFF.

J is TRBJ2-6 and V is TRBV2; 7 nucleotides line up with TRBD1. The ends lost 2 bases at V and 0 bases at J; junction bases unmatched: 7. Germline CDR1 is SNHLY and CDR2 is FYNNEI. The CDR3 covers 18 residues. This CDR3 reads CASSERDSGFSGANVLTF. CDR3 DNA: TGTGCCAGCAGTGAACGGGACAGTGGATTCTCTGGGGCCAACGTCCTGACTTTC.

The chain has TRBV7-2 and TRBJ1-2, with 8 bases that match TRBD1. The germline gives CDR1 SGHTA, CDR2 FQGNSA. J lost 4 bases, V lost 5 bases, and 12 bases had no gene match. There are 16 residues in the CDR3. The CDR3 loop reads CASSRLNSGTGYGYTF. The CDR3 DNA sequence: TGTGCCAGCAGCCGGCTAAACTCCGGGACAGGCTATGGCTACACCTTC.

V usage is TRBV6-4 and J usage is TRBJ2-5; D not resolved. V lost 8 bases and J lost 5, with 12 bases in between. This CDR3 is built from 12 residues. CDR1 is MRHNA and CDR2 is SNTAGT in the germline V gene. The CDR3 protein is CASHPGPETQYF. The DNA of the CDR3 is TGTGCCAGCCACCCCGGACCGGAGACCCAGTACTTC.

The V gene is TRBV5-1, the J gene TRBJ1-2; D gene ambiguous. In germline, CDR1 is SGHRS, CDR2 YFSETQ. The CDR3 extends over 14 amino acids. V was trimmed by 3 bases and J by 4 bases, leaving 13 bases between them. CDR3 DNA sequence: TGCGCCAGCAGCTGGGGAGGGTTAAGCTATGGCTACACCTTC. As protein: CASSWGGLSYGYTF.

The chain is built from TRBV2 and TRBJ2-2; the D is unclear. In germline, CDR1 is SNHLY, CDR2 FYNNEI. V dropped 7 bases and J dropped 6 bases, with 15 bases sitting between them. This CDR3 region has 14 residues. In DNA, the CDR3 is TGTGCCAGCACCCCCAGGTCTCGGGCCGGGGAGCTGTTTTTT. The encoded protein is CASTPRSRAGELFF.

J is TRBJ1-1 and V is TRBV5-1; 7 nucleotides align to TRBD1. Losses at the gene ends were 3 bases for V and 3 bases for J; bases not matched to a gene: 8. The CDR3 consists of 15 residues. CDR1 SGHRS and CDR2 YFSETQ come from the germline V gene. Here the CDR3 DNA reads TGCGCCAGCAGCTCGTTAACAGGGGTGGACACTGAAGCTTTCTTT. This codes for CASSSLTGVDTEAFF.

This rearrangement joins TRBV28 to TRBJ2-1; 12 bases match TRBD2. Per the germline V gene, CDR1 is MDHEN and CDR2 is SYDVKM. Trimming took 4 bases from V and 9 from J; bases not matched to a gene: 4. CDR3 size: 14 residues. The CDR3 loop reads CASSSRTSGVEQFF. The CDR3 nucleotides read TGTGCCAGCAGTTCGAGGACTAGCGGGGTTGAGCAGTTCTTC.

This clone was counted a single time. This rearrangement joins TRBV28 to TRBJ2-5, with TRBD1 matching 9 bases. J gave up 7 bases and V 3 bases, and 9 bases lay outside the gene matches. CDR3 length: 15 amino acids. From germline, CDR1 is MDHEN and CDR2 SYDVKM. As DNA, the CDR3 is TGTGCCAGCAGTTTCGGACAGGGGCCCTTCGGGACCCAGTACTTC. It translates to CASSFGQGPFGTQYF.

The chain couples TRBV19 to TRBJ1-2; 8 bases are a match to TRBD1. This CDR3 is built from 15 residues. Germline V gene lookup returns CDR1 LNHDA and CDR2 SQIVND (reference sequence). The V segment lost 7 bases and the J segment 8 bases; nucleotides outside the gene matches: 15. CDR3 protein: CASNDRGLPRAGYTF. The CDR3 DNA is TGTGCCAGTAATGACAGGGGCCTCCCCCGAGCGGGCTACACCTTC.

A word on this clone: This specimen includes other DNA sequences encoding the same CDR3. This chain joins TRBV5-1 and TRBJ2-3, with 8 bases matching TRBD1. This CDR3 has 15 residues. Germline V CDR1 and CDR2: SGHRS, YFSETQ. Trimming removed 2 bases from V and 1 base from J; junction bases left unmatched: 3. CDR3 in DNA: TGCGCCAGCAGCTTAACAGGGGGAGGCACAGATACGCAGTATTTT. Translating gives CASSLTGGGTDTQYF.

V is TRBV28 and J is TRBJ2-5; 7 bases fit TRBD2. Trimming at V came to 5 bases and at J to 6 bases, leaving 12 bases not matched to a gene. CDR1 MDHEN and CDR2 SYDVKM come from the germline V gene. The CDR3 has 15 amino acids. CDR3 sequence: CASSTTSLSRQTQYF. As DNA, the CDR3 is TGTGCCAGCAGTACGACTAGCCTTAGTAGACAGACCCAGTACTTC.

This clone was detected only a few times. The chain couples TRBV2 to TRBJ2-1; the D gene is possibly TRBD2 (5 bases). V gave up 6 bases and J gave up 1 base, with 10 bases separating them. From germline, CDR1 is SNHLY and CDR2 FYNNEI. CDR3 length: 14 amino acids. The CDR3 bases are TGTGCCAGCAGCCAACTAGTATCCTACAATGAGCAGTTCTTC. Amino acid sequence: CASSQLVSYNEQFF.

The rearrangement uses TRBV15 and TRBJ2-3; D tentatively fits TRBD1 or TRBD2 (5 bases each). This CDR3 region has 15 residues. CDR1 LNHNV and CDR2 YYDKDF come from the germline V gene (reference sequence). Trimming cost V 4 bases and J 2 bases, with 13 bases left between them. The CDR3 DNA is TGTGCCACCAGCACCGAAGGGGAGATCACAGATACGCAGTATTTT. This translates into CATSTEGEITDTQYF.

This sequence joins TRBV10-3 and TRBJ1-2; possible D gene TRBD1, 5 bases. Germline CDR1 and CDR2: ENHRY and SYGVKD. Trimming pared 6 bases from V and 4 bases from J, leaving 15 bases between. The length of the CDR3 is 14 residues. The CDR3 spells CAIRDTGVGYGYTF. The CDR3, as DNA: TGTGCCATCAGGGACACGGGGGTCGGCTATGGCTACACCTTC.

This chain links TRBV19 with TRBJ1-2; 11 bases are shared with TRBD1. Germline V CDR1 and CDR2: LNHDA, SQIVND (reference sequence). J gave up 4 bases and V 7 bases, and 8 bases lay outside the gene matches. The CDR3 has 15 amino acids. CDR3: CASTWSGQGGYGYTF. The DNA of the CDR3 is TGTGCCAGTACCTGGTCGGGACAGGGGGGCTATGGCTACACCTTC.

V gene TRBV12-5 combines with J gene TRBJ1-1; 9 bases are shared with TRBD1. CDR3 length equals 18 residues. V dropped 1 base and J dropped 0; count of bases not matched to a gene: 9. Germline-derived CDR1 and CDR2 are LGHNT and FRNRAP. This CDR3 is CASGLASGQGSMNTEAFF. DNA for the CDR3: TGTGCTAGTGGTTTGGCGTCTGGACAGGGGTCGATGAACACTGAAGCTTTCTTT.

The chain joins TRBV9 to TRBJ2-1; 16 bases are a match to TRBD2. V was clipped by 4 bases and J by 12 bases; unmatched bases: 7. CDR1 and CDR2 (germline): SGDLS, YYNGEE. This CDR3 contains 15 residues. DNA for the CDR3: TGTGCCAGCAGCTCTGGGACTAGCGGGGGGGCCCGGCAGTTCTTC. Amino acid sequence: CASSSGTSGGARQFF.

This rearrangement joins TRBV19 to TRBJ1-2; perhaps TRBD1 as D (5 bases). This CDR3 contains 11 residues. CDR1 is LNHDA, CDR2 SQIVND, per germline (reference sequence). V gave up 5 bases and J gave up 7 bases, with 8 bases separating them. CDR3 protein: CASSAGTGYTF. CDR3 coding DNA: TGTGCCAGTAGTGCAGGGACTGGCTACACCTTC.

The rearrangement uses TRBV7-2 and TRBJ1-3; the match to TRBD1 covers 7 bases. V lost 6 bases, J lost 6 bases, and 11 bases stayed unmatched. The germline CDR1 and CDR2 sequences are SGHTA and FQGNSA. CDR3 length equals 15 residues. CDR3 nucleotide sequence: TGTGCCAGCAGTCTTGCGGCGGGACAGATAAACACCATATATTTT. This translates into CASSLAAGQINTIYF.

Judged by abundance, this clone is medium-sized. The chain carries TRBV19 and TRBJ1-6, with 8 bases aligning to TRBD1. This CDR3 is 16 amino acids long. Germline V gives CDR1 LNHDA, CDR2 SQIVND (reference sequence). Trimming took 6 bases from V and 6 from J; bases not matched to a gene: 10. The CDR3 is CASRETGVTGNSPLHF. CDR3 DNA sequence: TGTGCCAGTAGGGAGACAGGGGTCACGGGTAATTCACCCCTCCACTTT.

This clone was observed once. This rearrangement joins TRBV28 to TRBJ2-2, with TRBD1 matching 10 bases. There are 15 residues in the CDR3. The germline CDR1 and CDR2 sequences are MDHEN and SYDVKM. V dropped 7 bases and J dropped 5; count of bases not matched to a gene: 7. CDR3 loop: CASTLGTGETGELFF. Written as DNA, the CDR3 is TGTGCCAGCACCCTGGGGACAGGGGAAACCGGGGAGCTGTTTTTT.